These 4 T cell receptor beta chains came from one sample sequenced in a study of massively parallel sequencing of T cell beta chains. MiXCR, run by TCRdb on the 5' RACE reads, gives a single entry per CDR3 protein. The sample lists under 4,500 distinct CDR3 sequences, 38% occurring once. Input material: commercial RNA from peripheral blood pooled from many donors. These receptors were collected from a pool of human donors in good health; the sample was commercial RNA pooled from many donors.

Only a few counts were recorded for this clonotype. This chain joins TRBV28 and TRBJ1-2, with a possible D match to TRBD1 (6 bases). This CDR3 is 13 amino acids long. Between the trimmed V and J ends, which lost 4 bases and 8 bases, there was a span of 14 bases. Per the germline V gene, CDR1 is MDHEN and CDR2 is SYDVKM. The DNA of the CDR3 is TGTGCCAGCAGTTGGGGACAATCCAAGGGCTACACCTTC. It yields the protein CASSWGQSKGYTF.

This clonotype is classed as medium-sized. This sequence joins TRBV20-1 and TRBJ1-5, with a possible D match to TRBD1 (5 bases). Germline V gives CDR1 DFQATT, CDR2 SNEGSKA (reference sequence). V lost 5 bases and J 4 bases, leaving 12 bases between the germline ends. This CDR3 has 13 residues. CDR3 bases: TGCAGTGCTCGGAGGGGCCTTAATCAGCCCCAGCATTTT. It translates to CSARRGLNQPQHF.

The J gene is TRBJ2-1, the V gene TRBV11-1; D ambiguous. CDR1 and CDR2 from the germline V gene are SGHAT and FQDESV (reference sequence). V lost 0 bases to trimming and J lost 2 bases, with 5 bases between them. The CDR3 runs 14 residues. CDR3 in DNA: TGTGCCAGCAGCTTAGCCTCCGCCTACAATGAGCAGTTCTTC. Its protein product is CASSLASAYNEQFF.

The chain employs TRBV7-2 and TRBJ2-3; D uncertain. Germline CDR1 is SGHTA and CDR2 is FQGNSA. CDR3 length: 14 amino acids. V lost 5 bases to trimming and J lost 6 bases, with 15 bases between them. CDR3 sequence: CASSKASAGDTQYF. CDR3 bases: TGTGCCAGCAGCAAGGCCTCGGCCGGGGATACGCAGTATTTT.